The T cell receptor beta chain under discussion was sequenced for a study of beta chain features in type 1 diabetes. About the study: When patients were set against healthy donors, age, gender and cell yields were similar. Study-wide findings and caveats: HLA influence on TCRB rearrangement stayed unresolved here. Shortening that was moderate but significant affected the TCRB CDR3s of Type 1 diabetes patients in all four CD4+ subsets.

Researchers reported sorting CD4+ naive, central memory, regulatory and stem cell-like memory cells via CD45RO/CCR7/CD25/CD127/CD95/CD27. The isolated RNA, all of it, was reverse transcribed, so expressed TCRB transcripts were what got sequenced. Assay: immunoSEQ multiplex PCR; the TCRdb copy retains only in-frame clones and omits some. This sample has 300,000 to 400,000 clones; roughly 8.8% occur once, and the top ten carry 0.9% to 1.1%. As regards this clone: Its antigen is unknown.

The CDR3 is made up of 17 amino acids. Between the trimmed V and J ends, which lost 1 base and 1 base, there was a span of 14 bases. CDR1 KGHSH and CDR2 LQKENI come from the germline V gene. The origin of this receptor is a man aged 30 to 45 with type 1 diabetes. Sequenced input: central memory CD4+ T cells from blood. The J gene is TRBJ2-1, the V gene TRBV18; D gene ambiguous. The CDR3 bases are TGTGCCAGCTCACCACGGGTGATTACCGATTCCTACAATGAGCAGTTCTTC. Translated, it gives CASSPRVITDSYNEQFF.